The sequence of this T cell receptor beta chain was determined in a study of molecular identifiers for immune sequencing clone quantification. At the level of the study: Within a replicate experiment, RNA obtained from either around 20,000 or 99,000 naive CD8 cells was divided into five aliquots, and four of those aliquots were then sequenced.

Naive CD8 T cells were FACS-sorted by CD8+CD4-CCR7+CD45RA+ markers. TCRdb recomputed calls from the PCR reads with MiXCR, one row per CDR3 protein. The data show about 640,000 distinct CDR3 sequences, 20% seen once. This clonotype has at least ten counts. Its target is not known. After removal of 5 bases from V and 1 base from J, the junction contained 9 bases not matched to a gene. CDR3 length: 16 amino acids. CDR1 is SGHTA, CDR2 FQGNSA, per germline. Findings and caveats of the study: Identical TCR molecules can share a barcode, and this sharing could underestimate highly expanded clone sizes. Over 97% of CMV-specific effector molecules, but under 1% of naive ones, were in clones above 20 copies.

The chain combines TRBV7-2 with TRBJ2-5; the match to TRBD2 covers 8 bases. This clonotype originated in a human donor in good health. Some libraries in this study had Jurkat cell RNA spiked in. The sequencing sample was made of naive CD8+ T cells from blood, with Jurkat cell RNA spiked in. The sample's subset: FACS-sorted CD8+CD4-CCR7+CD45RA+ naive T cells. The CDR3 coding sequence is TGTGCCAGCAGCCCCCGGACTAGCCTTACCCAAGAGACCCAGTACTTC. Translating it yields CASSPRTSLTQETQYF. Full variable domain (rest looked up from reference TRBV7-2 and TRBJ2-5): GAGVSQSPSNKVTEKGKDVELRCDPISGHTALYWYRQSLGQGLEFLIYFQGNSAPDKSGLPSDRFSAERTGGSVSTLTIQRTQQEDSAVYLCASSPRTSLTQETQYFGPGTRLLVL.